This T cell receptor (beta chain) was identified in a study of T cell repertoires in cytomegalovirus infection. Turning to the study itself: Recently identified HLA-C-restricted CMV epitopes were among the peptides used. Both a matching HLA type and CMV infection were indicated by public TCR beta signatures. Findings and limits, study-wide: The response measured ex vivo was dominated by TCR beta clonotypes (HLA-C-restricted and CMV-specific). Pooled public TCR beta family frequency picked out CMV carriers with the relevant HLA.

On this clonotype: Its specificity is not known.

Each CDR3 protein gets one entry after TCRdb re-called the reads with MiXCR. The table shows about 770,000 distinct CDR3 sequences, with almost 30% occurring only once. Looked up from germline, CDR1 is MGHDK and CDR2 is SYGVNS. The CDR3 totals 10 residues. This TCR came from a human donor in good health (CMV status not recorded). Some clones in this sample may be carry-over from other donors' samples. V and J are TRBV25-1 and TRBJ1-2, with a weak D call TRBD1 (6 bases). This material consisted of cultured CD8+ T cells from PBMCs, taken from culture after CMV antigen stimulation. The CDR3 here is CASKGGGYTF. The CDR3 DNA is TGTGCTTCGAAAGGGGGTGGCTACACCTTC.